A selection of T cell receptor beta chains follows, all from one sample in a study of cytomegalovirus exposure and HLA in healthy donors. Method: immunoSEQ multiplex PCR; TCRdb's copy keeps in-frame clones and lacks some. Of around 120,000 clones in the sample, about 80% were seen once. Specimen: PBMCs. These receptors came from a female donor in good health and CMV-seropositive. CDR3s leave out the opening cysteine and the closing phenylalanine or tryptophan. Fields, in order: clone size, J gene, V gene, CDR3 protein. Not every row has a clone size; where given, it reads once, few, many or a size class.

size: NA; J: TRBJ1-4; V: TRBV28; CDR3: ASRVQYFNEKLF
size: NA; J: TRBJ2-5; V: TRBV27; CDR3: ASSPGQGRETQY
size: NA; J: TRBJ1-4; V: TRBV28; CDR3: ASSLRDRFNEKLF
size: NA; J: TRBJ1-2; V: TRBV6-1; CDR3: ASIQGGSKYGYT
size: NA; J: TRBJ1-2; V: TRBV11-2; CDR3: ASSTIQGWYGYT
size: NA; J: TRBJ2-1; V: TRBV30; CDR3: AWRRERPDEQF
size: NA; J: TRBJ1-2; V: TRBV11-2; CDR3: ASSLTVQDGYT
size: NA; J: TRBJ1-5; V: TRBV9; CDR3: ASSPRGSGINQPQH
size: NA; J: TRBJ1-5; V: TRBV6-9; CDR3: ASSYLPRQGPYSNQPQH
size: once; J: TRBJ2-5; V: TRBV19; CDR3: ASSIDGTGYEETQY
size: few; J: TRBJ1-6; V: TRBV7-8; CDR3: ASSLRQTYNSPLH
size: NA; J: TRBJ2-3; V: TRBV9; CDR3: ASSVAPGTDTQY
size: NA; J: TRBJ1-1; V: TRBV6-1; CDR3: ASSEAFFARAF
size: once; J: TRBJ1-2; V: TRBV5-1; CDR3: ASSLAVGQGYGYT
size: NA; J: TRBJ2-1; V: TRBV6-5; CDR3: ASSRGTSGFFEQF
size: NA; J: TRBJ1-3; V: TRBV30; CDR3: AWSPLTVGNTIY
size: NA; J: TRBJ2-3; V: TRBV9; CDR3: ASSVGVSGVSADTQY